Each of the 21 T cell receptor beta chains below was sequenced from the same sample in a study of blood T cells in healthy people across ages. Primers used in a second PCR of about 6 to 11 cycles were a sample-barcoded 5' primer and a J-beta primer mix. TCRdb re-derived calls from the 5' RACE reads in MiXCR, one entry per CDR3 protein. The repertoire holds about 1,500,000 distinct CDR3 sequences, with roughly 28% as singletons. Sample: blood. The receptors were gathered from a young woman in good health.

This clonotype was found once. The chain is built from TRBV11-1 and TRBJ2-3; D remains ambiguous. Germline V gene lookup returns CDR1 SGHAT and CDR2 FQDESV (reference sequence). The V gene lost 5 bases and the J gene lost 6 bases, with 9 bases spanning the gap. CDR3 length: 12 residues. CDR3 protein: CASSAWSDTQYF. In DNA form, the CDR3 reads TGTGCCAGCAGCGCGTGGTCGGATACGCAGTATTTT.

This chain joins TRBV20-1 and TRBJ2-5, with 12 bases that match TRBD2. CDR3 size: 15 residues. Germline V gene sequence: CDR1 DFQATT, CDR2 SNEGSKA (reference sequence). Germline trimming cut 5 bases from V and 4 bases from J; bases unmatched to any gene: 8. The CDR3 DNA is TGCAGTGCTTTGGCTAGCGGGAGGGCCCTAGAGACCCAGTACTTC. It translates to CSALASGRALETQYF.

The V call is TRBV11-2, the J call TRBJ2-7; no reliable D call. The V gene lost 4 bases and the J gene lost 0 bases, with 13 bases spanning the gap. This CDR3 is built from 15 residues. Germline CDR1 is SGHAT and CDR2 is FQNNGV. CDR3 residues: CASSYTTVGSYEQYF. The CDR3 nucleotides read TGTGCCAGCAGCTACACAACAGTGGGCTCCTACGAGCAGTACTTC.

Ten or more counts support this clonotype. This chain links TRBV6-5 with TRBJ2-5; a possible D gene is TRBD2 (10 bases). This CDR3 contains 16 residues. The germline V gene has CDR1 MNHEY and CDR2 SVGAGI. Between the trimmed V and J ends, which lost 8 bases and 4 bases, there was a span of 23 bases. The CDR3 loop is CASADRGAGGLETQYF. CDR3 coding DNA: TGTGCCAGCGCGGACAGGGGAGCGGGAGGGCTAGAGACCCAGTACTTC.

This clonotype was seen a handful of times. V is TRBV27 and J is TRBJ2-7; perhaps TRBD1 as D (8 bases). The length of the CDR3 is 18 residues. In germline, CDR1 is MNHEY, CDR2 SMNVEV (reference sequence). Trimming removed 0 bases from V and 1 base from J, with 19 bases in between. The CDR3 sequence: CASSLSDRGGIGSYEQYF. DNA of the CDR3: TGTGCCAGCAGTTTATCAGACAGGGGAGGGATCGGATCCTACGAGCAGTACTTC.

On this clonotype itself: Mismatch with germline at one junction end may stem from a read error. The chain combines TRBV7-9 with TRBJ2-7; possible D gene TRBD1, 6 bases. In germline, CDR1 is SEHNR, CDR2 FQNEAQ (reference sequence). This CDR3 region has 14 residues. As DNA, the CDR3 is TGTGCCGGCAGCCTAGTTGAGGGGGCCTACGAGCAGTACTTC. Its translation is CAGSLVEGAYEQYF.

This clonotype was seen a few times. This may arise from a read error, as a much more abundant clone is one base away. The genes are TRBV29-1 and TRBJ2-1; a weak D match, TRBD2 (5 bases). V lost 4 bases and J 10 bases, leaving 11 bases between the germline ends. The CDR3 totals 11 residues. The germline gives CDR1 SQVTM, CDR2 ANQGSEA. The CDR3 sequence is CSVASDYEQFF. As DNA, the CDR3 is TGCAGCGTTGCGTCAGACTACGAGCAGTTCTTC.

The chain combines TRBV12-3 or TRBV12-4 with TRBJ2-7; possibly TRBD2 for D (5 bases). The CDR3 has 14 residues. Trimming left V 6 bases short and J 7 bases short, with 19 bases between. CDR3 sequence reads: CASSYTEGSGEQYF. The CDR3 DNA is TGTGCCAGCAGCTACACGGAAGGGAGCGGAGAGCAGTACTTC.

This clonotype was seen only a few times. This chain joins TRBV6-2 or TRBV6-3 and TRBJ1-2, with 7 nucleotides matching TRBD1. Germline V gene lookup returns CDR1 MNHEY and CDR2 SVGEGT. Unmatched junction bases numbered 7, after V lost 4 bases and J lost 2 bases. This CDR3 has 15 residues. CDR3 residues: CASSSQLTGNYGYTF. The DNA of the CDR3 is TGTGCCAGCAGTTCTCAATTGACAGGGAACTATGGCTACACCTTC.

For this clonotype: Since a much larger clone is just one base distant, this may be a read error. The gene calls are TRBV29-1 and TRBJ2-3; a possible D gene is TRBD1 (6 bases). The CDR3 runs to 13 residues. CDR1 is SQVTM and CDR2 is ANQGSEA in the germline V gene. In DNA, the CDR3 is TGCAGCGTTGACGGCAGGGGCAGAGATGCGCAGTATTTT. It is translated as CSVDGRGRDAQYF.

The CDR3 nucleotides are TGTGCCAGCAGCCCGGGACAGCCGCGGGCTTTCTTT. Translated, it gives CASSPGQPRAFF. The rearrangement links TRBV7-9 to TRBJ1-1; 7 bases align to TRBD1. The CDR3 covers 12 residues. Germline V CDR1 and CDR2: SEHNR, FQNEAQ (reference sequence). With V trimmed by 5 bases and J by 11 bases, 8 bases remained unmatched.

Only a few counts were recorded for this clonotype. The genes are TRBV24-1 and TRBJ2-5; no firm D call. Germline CDR1 is KGHDR and CDR2 is SFDVKD. V lost 4 bases, J lost 2 bases, and 7 bases lay in between. This CDR3 region has 13 residues. The CDR3: CATSERVQETQYF. Here the CDR3 DNA reads TGTGCCACCAGTGAACGGGTTCAAGAGACCCAGTACTTC.

This clonotype was found a few times. This chain connects TRBV4-3 to TRBJ1-2, with 8 nucleotides matching TRBD1. In germline, CDR1 is LGHNA, CDR2 YSLEER. The CDR3 loop spans 16 amino acids. Trimming at V came to 1 base and at J to 3 bases, leaving 7 bases not matched to a gene. The CDR3 region has the DNA TGCGCCAGCAGCCAAGCTGGGGACAGGTCTTACTATGGCTACACCTTC. Translation: CASSQAGDRSYYGYTF.

There are many counts of this clonotype. The rearrangement links TRBV10-3 to TRBJ1-2, with D possibly matching TRBD1 (5 bases). Trimming stripped 6 bases from V and 3 bases from J, with 8 bases between. Germline V gene sequence: CDR1 ENHRY, CDR2 SYGVKD. The CDR3 length is 12 residues. CDR3 protein: CAISQGDYGYTF. The CDR3 coding sequence is TGTGCCATCAGCCAGGGCGACTATGGCTACACCTTC.

The chain is built from TRBV7-9 and TRBJ2-2; the match to TRBD2 covers 10 bases. After removal of 4 bases from V and 6 bases from J, the junction contained 17 bases not matched to a gene. Germline assignment: CDR1 SEHNR and CDR2 FQNEAQ (reference sequence). This CDR3 has 19 amino acids. The CDR3 DNA follows: TGTGCCAGCAGCTCAGGAGGGGCGGCGCCTAGCGGGAGTCCCGGGGAGCTGTTTTTT. It codes for CASSSGGAAPSGSPGELFF.

This clonotype has at least ten counts. The chain combines TRBV6-5 with TRBJ2-4; tentatively, D is TRBD2 (5 bases). Germline V gives CDR1 MNHEY, CDR2 SVGAGI. The CDR3 consists of 15 residues. The V end lost 6 bases, the J end lost 6 bases, and 18 bases lay between the germline ends. The CDR3 coding sequence is TGTGCCAGCAGACCCGGACTCTCAGGAGGAAACATTCAGTACTTC. This codes for CASRPGLSGGNIQYF.

This clonotype was detected only a few times. The rearrangement joins TRBV20-1 to TRBJ1-1; maybe TRBD1 (5 bases). The germline V gene has CDR1 DFQATT and CDR2 SNEGSKA (reference sequence). Trimming removed 3 bases at V and 7 bases at J, with 15 bases between. This CDR3 contains 13 residues. The CDR3 DNA is TGCAGTGCTAGCAGGCGGGACGGGTTTGAAGCTTTCTTT. Translated: CSASRRDGFEAFF.

On this clonotype itself: An end of the junction differs from the germline gene, which may be a read error. This chain joins TRBV20-1 and TRBJ2-6; TRBD1 or TRBD2 may be the D gene (5 bases each). This CDR3 has 15 residues. Germline V gives CDR1 DFQATT, CDR2 SNEGSKA (reference sequence). CDR3 loop: CSAPHGASGTNVLTF. Written as DNA, the CDR3 is TGCAGTGCCCCCCACGGGGCATCTGGGACCAACGTCCTGACTTTC.

This chain joins TRBV6-6 and TRBJ2-3; D is perhaps TRBD2 (6 bases). The CDR3 covers 15 residues. CDR1 is MNHNY and CDR2 is SVGAGI in the germline V gene (reference sequence). V lost 3 bases, J lost 6 bases, and 16 bases lay in between. The CDR3: CASSYGGGMGDTQYF. CDR3 sequence (DNA): TGTGCCAGCAGTTATGGAGGCGGGATGGGTGATACGCAGTATTTT.

This chain uses TRBV29-1 with TRBJ2-2; no firm D call. V was cut by 6 bases and J by 0 bases, with 2 bases left in between. Germline CDR1 SQVTM, CDR2 ANQGSEA. The CDR3 is 11 residues long. The CDR3 reads CSVTNTGELFF. The CDR3 nucleotides are TGCAGCGTGACGAACACCGGGGAGCTGTTTTTT.

The chain is built from TRBV10-3 and TRBJ2-7, with 12 bases that match TRBD2. The V segment lost 3 bases and the J segment 5 bases; nucleotides outside the gene matches: 2. This CDR3 contains 14 residues. Germline lookup yields CDR1 ENHRY and CDR2 SYGVKD. CDR3 in amino acids: CAISERLAGDEQYF. The CDR3, as DNA: TGTGCCATCAGTGAAAGACTAGCGGGGGACGAGCAGTACTTC.